Detailed here is one T cell receptor beta chain. This entry belongs to a study of blood T cell repertoires in COVID-19. Study overall: Acute and convalescent COVID-19 specimens originated in the United States, Italy and Spain. T cells, B-cell-depleted T cells, or PBMCs provided the cDNA or gDNA that served as material.

CDR1 is LNHDA and CDR2 is SQIVND in the germline V gene (reference sequence). Unmatched junction bases numbered 4, after V lost 6 bases and J lost 0 bases. This CDR3 has 15 amino acids. In the study's own analysis: Amplifying reference gene primers gave estimates of nucleated cell counts. The assay was immunoSEQ multiplex PCR, and TCRdb's table has in-frame clones only and misses some. The DNA was the basis for D and trimming; V, J and clone size are from that table. The sample carries fewer than 150,000 clones, more than 80% recorded once. The rearrangement joins TRBV19 to TRBJ2-3; 9 bases line up with TRBD1. Source material: peripheral blood. The receptor was derived from a human donor in a cohort sampled during active COVID-19. CDR3 bases: TGTGCCAGTAGGGGACAGGGCCCTAGCACAGATACGCAGTATTTT. Translation gives CASRGQGPSTDTQYF.